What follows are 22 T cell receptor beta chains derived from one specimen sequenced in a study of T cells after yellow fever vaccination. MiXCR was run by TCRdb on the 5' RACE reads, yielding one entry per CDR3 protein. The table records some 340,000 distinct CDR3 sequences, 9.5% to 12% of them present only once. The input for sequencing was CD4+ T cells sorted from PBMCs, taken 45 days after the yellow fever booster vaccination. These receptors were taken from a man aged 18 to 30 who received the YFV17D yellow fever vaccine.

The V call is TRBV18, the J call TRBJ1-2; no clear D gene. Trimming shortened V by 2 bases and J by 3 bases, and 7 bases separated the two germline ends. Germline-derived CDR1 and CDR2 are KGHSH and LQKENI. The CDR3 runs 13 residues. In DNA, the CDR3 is TGTGCCAGCTCACCAGACTACTACTATGGCTACACCTTC. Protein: CASSPDYYYGYTF.

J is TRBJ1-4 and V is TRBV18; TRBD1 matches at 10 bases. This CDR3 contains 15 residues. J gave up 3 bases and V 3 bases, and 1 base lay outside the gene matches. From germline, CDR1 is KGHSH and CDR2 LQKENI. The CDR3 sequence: CASSPGTGANEKLFF. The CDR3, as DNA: TGTGCCAGCTCACCGGGGACAGGGGCTAATGAAAAACTGTTTTTT. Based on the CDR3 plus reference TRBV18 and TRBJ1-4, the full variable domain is NAGVMQNPRHLVRRRGQEARLRCSPMKGHSHVYWYRQLPEEGLKFMVYLQKENIIDESGMPKERFSAEFPKEGPSILRIQQVVRGDSAAYFCASSPGTGANEKLFFGSGTQLSVL.

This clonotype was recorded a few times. CDR3 nucleotide sequence: TGTGCCAGCAGTTACACCGGCACTGAAGCTTTCTTT. Its protein product is CASSYTGTEAFF. The chain has TRBV6-2 or TRBV6-3 and TRBJ1-1; D ambiguous. Germline CDR1 and CDR2: MNHEY and SVGEGT. Trimming shortened V by 2 bases and J by 4 bases, and 5 bases separated the two germline ends. The CDR3 is 12 residues long.

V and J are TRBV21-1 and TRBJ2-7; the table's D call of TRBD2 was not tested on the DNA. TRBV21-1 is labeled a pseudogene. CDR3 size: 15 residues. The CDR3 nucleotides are TGTGCCAGCAGCAAGACGCAGGCCAGGGACCACGAGCAGTACGTC. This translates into CASSKTQARDHEQYV.

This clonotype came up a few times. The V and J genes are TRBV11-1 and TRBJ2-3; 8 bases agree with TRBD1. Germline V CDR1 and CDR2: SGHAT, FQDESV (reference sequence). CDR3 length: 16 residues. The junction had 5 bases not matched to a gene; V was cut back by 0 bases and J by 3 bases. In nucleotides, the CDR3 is TGTGCCAGCAGCTTAGCATCAGGGGGCAAGACAGATACGCAGTATTTT. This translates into CASSLASGGKTDTQYF.

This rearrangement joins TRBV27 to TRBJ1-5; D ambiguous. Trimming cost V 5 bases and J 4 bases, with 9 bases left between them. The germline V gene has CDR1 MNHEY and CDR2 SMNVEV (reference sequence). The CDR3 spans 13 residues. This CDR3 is CASSPRENQPQHF. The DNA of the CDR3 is TGTGCCAGCAGTCCCCGGGAAAATCAGCCCCAGCATTTT.

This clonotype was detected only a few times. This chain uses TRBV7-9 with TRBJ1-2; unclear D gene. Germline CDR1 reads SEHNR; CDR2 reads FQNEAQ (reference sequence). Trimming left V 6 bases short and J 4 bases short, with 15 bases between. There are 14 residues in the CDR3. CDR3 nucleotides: TGTGCCAGCAGGGACGGACGGTTTGCCTATGGCTACACCTTC. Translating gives CASRDGRFAYGYTF.

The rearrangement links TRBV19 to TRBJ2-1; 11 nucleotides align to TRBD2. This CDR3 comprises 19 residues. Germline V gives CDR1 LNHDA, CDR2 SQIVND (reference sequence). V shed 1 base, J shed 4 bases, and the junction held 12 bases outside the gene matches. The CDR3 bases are TGTGCCAGTAGTATAGTTGGCCCGGGACTAGCGGTCAGGTACAATGAGCAGTTCTTC. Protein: CASSIVGPGLAVRYNEQFF.

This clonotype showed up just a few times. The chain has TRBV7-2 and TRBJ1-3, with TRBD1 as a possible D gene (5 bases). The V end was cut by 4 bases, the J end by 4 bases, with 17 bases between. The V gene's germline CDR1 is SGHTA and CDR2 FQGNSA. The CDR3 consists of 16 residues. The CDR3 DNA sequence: TGTGCCAGCAGCTCGCGCGGGGGACTTGGAGGAAACACCATATATTTT. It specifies CASSSRGGLGGNTIYF.

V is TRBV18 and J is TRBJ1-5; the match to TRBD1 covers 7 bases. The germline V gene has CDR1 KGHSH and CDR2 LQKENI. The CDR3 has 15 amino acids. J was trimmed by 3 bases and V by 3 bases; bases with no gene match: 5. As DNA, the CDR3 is TGTGCCAGCTCACCGGGACAGACGTTCAATCAGCCCCAGCATTTT. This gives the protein CASSPGQTFNQPQHF.

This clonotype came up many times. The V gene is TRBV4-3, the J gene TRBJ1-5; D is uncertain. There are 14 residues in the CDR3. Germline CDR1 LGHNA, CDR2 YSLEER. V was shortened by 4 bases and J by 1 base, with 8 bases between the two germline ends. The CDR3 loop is CASSLLLSNQPQHF. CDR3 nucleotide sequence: TGCGCCAGCAGCCTCTTACTCAGCAATCAGCCCCAGCATTTT.

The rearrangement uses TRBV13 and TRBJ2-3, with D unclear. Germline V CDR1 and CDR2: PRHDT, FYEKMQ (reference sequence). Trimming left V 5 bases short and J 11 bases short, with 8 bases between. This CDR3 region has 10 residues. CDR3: CASSHERQYF. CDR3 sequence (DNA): TGTGCCAGCAGCCATGAGAGGCAGTATTTT.

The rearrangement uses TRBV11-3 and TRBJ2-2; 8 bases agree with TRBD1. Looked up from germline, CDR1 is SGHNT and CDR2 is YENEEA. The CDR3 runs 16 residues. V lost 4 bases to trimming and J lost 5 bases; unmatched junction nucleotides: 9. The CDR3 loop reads CASSSNPWTGTGELFF. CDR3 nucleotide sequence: TGTGCCAGCAGCTCAAATCCCTGGACAGGGACCGGGGAGCTGTTTTTT.

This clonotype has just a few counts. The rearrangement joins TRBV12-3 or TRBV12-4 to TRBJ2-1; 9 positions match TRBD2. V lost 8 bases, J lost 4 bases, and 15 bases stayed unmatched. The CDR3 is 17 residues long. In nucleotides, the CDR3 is TGTGCCAGCGCCTCTGGCGGGGGGGCCTTTATTTACAATGAGCAGTTCTTC. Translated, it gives CASASGGGAFIYNEQFF.

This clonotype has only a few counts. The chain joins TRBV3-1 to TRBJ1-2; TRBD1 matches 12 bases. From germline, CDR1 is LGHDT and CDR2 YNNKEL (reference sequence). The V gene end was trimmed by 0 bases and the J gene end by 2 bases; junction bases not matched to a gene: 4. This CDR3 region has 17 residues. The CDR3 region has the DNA TGTGCCAGCAGCCAAGATTTGGGGACAGGGGGCAACTATGGCTACACCTTC. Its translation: CASSQDLGTGGNYGYTF.

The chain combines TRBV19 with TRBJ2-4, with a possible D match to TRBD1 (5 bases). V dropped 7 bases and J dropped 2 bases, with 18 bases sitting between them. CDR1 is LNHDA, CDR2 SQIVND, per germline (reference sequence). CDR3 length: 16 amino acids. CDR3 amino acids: CASTMAGFGTKNIQYF. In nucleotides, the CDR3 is TGTGCCAGTACCATGGCAGGGTTTGGAACCAAAAACATTCAGTACTTC.

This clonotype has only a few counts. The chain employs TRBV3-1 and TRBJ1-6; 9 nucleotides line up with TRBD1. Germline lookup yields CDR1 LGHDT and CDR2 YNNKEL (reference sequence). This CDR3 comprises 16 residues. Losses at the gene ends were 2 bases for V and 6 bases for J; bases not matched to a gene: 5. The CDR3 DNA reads TGTGCCAGCAGCCAATCTTGGACAGGGGTTAATTCACCCCTCCACTTT. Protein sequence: CASSQSWTGVNSPLHF.

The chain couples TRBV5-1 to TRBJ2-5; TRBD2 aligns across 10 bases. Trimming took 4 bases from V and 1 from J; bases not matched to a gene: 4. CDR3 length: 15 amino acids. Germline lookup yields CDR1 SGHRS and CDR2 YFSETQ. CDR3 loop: CASSVVAGGQETQYF. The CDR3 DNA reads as TGCGCCAGCAGCGTGGTAGCGGGGGGCCAAGAGACCCAGTACTTC.

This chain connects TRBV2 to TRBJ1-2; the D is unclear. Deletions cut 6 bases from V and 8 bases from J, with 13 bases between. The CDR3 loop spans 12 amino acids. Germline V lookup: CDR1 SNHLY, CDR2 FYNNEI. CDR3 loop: CASSSGQWGYTF. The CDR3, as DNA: TGTGCCAGCAGCTCGGGCCAGTGGGGCTACACCTTC.

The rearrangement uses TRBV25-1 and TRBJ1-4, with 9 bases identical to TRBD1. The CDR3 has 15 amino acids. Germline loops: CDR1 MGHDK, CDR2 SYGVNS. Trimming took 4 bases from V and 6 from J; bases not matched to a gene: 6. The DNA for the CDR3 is TGTGCCAGCAGTGTGGCCCGGGACAGGGATGAAAAACTGTTTTTT. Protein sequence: CASSVARDRDEKLFF.

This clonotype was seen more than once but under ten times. In DNA form, the CDR3 reads TGTGCCAGCAGCCCTGGGGCGGAGCAGTACTTC. This translates into CASSPGAEQYF. The V call is TRBV7-9, the J call TRBJ2-7, with a tentative D call TRBD1 (5 bases). V was pared by 5 bases and J by 7 bases, with 9 bases between. The CDR3 length is 11 residues. Germline-derived CDR1 and CDR2 are SEHNR and FQNEAQ (reference sequence).

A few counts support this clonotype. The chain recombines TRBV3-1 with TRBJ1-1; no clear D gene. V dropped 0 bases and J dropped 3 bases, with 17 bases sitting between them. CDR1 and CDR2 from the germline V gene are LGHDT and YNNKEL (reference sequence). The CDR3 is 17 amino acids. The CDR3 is CASSQERWESRDTEAFF. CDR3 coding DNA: TGTGCCAGCAGCCAAGAAAGGTGGGAATCTCGGGACACTGAAGCTTTCTTT.